This record looks at one T cell receptor beta chain sequence and its context. Its target is not known. Each cDNA molecule in the library carried unique molecular identifiers. Per the authors' pipeline: TCRs per sample had a median of 95,638 and ranged from roughly 20,000 to 690,600. MiXCR, applied by TCRdb to the 5' RACE reads, yields one record per CDR3 protein. For this entry, the V and J calls and clone size follow TCRdb and not the study's own pipeline. The table has 120,000 to 150,000 distinct CDR3 sequences, roughly 4% seen once. V was pared by 7 bases and J by 5 bases, with 17 bases between. There are 14 residues in the CDR3. Extraction yielded total RNA from whole blood (unfractionated). This record belongs to a study of human T cells and chemical hapten exposure. The wider study: Minor volume differences among pooled libraries chiefly drove per-sample TCR yield variation. Findings of the study overall: High-frequency TCRs, those above 1 in 1000, stayed the same after DPC sensitization.

This receptor was identified in a female donor in good health. The chain recombines TRBV12-3 or TRBV12-4 with TRBJ1-1; D not resolved. The CDR3 here is CASNDWTGRTEAFF. Here the CDR3 DNA reads TGTGCCAGCAACGATTGGACGGGGAGAACTGAAGCTTTCTTT.